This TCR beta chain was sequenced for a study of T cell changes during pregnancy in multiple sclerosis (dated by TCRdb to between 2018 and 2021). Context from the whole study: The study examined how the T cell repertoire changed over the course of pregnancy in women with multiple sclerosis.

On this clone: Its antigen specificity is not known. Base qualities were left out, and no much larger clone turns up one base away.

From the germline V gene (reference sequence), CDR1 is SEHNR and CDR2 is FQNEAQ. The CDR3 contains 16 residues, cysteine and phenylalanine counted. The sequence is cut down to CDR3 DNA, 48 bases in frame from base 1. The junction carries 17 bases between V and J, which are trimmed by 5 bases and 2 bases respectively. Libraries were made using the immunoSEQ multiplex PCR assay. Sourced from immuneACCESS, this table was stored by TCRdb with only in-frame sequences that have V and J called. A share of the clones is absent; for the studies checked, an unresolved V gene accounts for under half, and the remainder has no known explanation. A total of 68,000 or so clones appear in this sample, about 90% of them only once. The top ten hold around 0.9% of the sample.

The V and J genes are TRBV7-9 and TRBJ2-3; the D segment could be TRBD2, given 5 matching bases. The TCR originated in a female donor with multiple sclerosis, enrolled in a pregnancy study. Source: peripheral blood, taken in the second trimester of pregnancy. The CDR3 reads CASSRRVPSPTDTQYF. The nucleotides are TGTGCCAGCAGCCGGCGGGTGCCTTCCCCCACAGATACGCAGTATTTT.